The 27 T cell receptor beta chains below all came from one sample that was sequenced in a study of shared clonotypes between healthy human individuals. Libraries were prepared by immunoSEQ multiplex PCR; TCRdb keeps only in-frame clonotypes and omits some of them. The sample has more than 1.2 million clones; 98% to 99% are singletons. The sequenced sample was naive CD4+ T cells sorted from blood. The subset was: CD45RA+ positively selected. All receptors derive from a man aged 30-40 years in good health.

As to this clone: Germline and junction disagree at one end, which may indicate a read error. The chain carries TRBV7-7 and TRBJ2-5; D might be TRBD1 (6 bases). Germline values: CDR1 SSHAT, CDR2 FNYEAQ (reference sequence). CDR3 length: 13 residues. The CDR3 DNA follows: TGTGCTAGCAGCCGGGACACGCGGGAGACCCAGTACTTC. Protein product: CASSRDTRETQYF.

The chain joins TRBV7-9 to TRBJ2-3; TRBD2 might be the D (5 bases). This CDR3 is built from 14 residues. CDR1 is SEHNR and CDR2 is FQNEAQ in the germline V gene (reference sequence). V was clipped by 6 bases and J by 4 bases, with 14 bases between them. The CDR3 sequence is CASSYSSLADTQYF. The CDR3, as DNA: TGTGCCAGCAGTTACTCTAGCCTCGCAGATACGCAGTATTTT.

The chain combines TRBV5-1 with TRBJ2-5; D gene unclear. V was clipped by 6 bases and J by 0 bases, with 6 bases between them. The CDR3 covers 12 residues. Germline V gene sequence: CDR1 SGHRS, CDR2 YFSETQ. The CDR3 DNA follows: TGCGCCAGCAACCGGAACCAAGAGACCCAGTACTTC. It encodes CASNRNQETQYF.

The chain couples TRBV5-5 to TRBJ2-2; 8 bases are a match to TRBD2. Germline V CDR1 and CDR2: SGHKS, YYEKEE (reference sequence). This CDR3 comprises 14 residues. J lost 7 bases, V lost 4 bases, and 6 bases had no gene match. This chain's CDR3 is CASSLILAGGELFF. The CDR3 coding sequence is TGTGCCAGCAGCCTGATTCTAGCGGGCGGGGAGCTGTTTTTT. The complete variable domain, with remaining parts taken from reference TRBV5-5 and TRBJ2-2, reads DAGVTQSPTHLIKTRGQQVTLRCSPISGHKSVSWYQQVLGQGPQFIFQYYEKEERGRGNFPDRFSARQFPNYSSELNVNALLLGDSALYLCASSLILAGGELFFGEGSRLTVL.

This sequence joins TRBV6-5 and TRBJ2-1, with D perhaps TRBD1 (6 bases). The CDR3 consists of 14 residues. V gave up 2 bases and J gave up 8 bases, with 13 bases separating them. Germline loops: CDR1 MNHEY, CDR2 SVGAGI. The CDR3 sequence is CASSYVDRLHEQFF. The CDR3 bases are TGTGCCAGCAGTTACGTCGACAGGTTACATGAGCAGTTCTTC.

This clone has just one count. CDR3 amino acids: CASSFDSYGYTF. CDR3 DNA: TGTGCCAGCAGTTTTGACAGCTATGGCTACACCTTC. The rearrangement joins TRBV7-3 to TRBJ1-2, with TRBD1 as a possible D gene (5 bases). CDR3 length: 12 residues. The V gene's germline CDR1 is SGHTA and CDR2 FQGTGA. Trimming removed 6 bases at V and 4 bases at J, with 9 bases between.

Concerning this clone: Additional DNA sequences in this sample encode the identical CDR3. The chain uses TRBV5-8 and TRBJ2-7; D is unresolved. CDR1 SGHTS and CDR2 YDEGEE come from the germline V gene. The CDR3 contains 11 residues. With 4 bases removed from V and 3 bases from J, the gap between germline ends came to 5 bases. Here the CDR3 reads CASSPLYEQYF. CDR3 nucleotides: TGTGCCAGCAGCCCCCTCTACGAGCAGTACTTC.

The CDR3 DNA sequence: TGTGCCAGCCAGAGGGAGAACGGCCAACCCCCTAATGAGCAGTTCTTC. Protein: CASQRENGQPPNEQFF. V gene TRBV9 combines with J gene TRBJ2-1; D might be TRBD2 (5 bases). V was trimmed by 7 bases and J by 7 bases, leaving 24 bases between them. Germline CDR1 is SGDLS and CDR2 is YYNGEE. There are 16 residues in the CDR3.

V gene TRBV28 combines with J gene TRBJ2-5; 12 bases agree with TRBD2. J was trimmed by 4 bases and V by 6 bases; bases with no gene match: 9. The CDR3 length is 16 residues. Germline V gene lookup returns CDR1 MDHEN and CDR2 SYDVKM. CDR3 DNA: TGTGCCAGCAGGCAAGCTAGCGGGAGGGGGCCAGAGACCCAGTACTTC. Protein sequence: CASRQASGRGPETQYF. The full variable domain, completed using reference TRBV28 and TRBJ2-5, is DVKVTQSSRYLVKRTGEKVFLECVQDMDHENMFWYRQDPGLGLRLIYFSYDVKMKEKGDIPEGYSVSREKKERFSLILESASTNQTSMYLCASRQASGRGPETQYFGPGTRLLVL.

The CDR3 coding sequence is TGTGCCAGCAGCTTAGTCCTAGCGGGAGTTTCTACCGAGCAGTACTTC. Its protein product is CASSLVLAGVSTEQYF. V is TRBV11-3 and J is TRBJ2-7; 10 bases fit TRBD2. J was trimmed by 6 bases and V by 1 base; bases with no gene match: 9. The germline gives CDR1 SGHNT, CDR2 YENEEA. The CDR3 covers 16 residues.

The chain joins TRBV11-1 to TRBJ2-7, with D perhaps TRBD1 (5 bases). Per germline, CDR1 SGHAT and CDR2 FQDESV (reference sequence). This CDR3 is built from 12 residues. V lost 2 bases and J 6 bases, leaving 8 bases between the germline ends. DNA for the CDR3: TGTGCCAGCAGCTTAAGGGGTGGCGAGCAGTACTTC. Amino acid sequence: CASSLRGGEQYF.

The CDR3 sequence is CASSIVGAGYTF. CDR3 coding DNA: TGTGCCAGTAGTATAGTTGGTGCGGGCTACACCTTC. The chain links TRBV19 to TRBJ1-2; D gene unclear. Germline CDR1 is LNHDA and CDR2 is SQIVND (reference sequence). Trimming cost V 1 base and J 8 bases, with 8 bases left between them. CDR3 length equals 12 residues.

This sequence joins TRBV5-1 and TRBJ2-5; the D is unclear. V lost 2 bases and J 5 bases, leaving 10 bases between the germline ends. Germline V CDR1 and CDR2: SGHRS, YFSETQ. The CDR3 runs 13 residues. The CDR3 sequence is CASSFSTWETQYF. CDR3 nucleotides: TGCGCCAGCAGCTTTTCCACCTGGGAGACCCAGTACTTC.

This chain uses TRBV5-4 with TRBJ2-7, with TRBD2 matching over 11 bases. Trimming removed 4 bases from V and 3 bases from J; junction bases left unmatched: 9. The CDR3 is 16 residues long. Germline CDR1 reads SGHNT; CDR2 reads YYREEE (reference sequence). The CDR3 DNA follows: TGTGCCAGCAGCCTTCAGGCCCTAGCGGGAGGCTACGAGCAGTACTTC. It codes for CASSLQALAGGYEQYF.

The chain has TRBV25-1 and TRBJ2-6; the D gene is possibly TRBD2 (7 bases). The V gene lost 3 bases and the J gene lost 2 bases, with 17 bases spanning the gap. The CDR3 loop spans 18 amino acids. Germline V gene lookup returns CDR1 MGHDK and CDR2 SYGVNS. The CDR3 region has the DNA TGTGCCAGCAGTGATGGAGTAGGCGGGGGCCCTGGGGCCAACGTCCTGACTTTC. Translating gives CASSDGVGGGPGANVLTF.

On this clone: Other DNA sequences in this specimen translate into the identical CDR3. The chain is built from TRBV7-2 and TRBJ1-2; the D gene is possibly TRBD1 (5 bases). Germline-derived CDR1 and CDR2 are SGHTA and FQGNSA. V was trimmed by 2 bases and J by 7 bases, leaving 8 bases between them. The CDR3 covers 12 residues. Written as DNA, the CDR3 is TGTGCCAGCAGCTTACAGGGAGCTGGCTACACCTTC. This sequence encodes CASSLQGAGYTF.

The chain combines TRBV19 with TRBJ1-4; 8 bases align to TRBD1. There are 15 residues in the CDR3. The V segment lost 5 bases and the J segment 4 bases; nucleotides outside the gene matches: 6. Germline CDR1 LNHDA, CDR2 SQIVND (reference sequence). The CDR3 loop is CASSPRTGNNEKLFF. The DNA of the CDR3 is TGTGCCAGTAGTCCCCGGACAGGGAATAATGAAAAACTGTTTTTT. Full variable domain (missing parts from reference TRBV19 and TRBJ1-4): DGGITQSPKYLFRKEGQNVTLSCEQNLNHDAMYWYRQDPGQGLRLIYYSQIVNDFQKGDIAEGYSVSREKKESFPLTVTSAQKNPTAFYLCASSPRTGNNEKLFFGSGTQLSVL.

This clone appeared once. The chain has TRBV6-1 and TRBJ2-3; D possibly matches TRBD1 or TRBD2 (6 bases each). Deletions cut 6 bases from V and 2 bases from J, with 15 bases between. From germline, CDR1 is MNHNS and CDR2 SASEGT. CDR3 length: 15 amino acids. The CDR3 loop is CASRGRGADTDTQYF. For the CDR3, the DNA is TGTGCCAGCAGGGGTAGGGGGGCCGACACAGATACGCAGTATTTT.

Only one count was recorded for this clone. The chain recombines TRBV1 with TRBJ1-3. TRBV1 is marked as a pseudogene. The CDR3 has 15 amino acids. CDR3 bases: TGCACCAGCAGCCAACTGGGGGGGTCTGGAAACACCATATATTTT. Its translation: CTSSQLGGSGNTIYF.

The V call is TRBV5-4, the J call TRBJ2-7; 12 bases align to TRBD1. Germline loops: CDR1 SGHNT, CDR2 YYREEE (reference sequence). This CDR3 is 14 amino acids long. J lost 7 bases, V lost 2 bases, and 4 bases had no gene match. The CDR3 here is CASSFRDRGREQYF. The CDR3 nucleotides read TGTGCCAGCAGCTTCCGGGACAGGGGGCGGGAGCAGTACTTC.

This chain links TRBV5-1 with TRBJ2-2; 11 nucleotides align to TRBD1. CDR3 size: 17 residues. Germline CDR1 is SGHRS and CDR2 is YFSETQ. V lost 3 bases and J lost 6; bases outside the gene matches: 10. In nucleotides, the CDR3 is TGCGCCAGCAGCTCGGAAATACCGGGACAGGGGGCCGGGGAGCTGTTTTTT. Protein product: CASSSEIPGQGAGELFF.

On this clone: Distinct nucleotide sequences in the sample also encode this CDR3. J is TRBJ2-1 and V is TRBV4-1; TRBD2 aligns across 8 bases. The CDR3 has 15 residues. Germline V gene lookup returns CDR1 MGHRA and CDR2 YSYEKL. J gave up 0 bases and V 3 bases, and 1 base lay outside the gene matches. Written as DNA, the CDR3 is TGCGCCAGCAGCCAGAGCGGGGGCTCCTACAATGAGCAGTTCTTC. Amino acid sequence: CASSQSGGSYNEQFF.

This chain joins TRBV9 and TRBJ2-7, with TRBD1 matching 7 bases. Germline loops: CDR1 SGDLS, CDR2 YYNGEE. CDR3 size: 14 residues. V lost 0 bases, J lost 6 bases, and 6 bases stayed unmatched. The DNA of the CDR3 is TGTGCCAGCAGCGTAGAAGTTTCAGGGGGCGAGCAGTACTTC. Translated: CASSVEVSGGEQYF. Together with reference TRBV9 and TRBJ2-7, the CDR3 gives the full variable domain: DSGVTQTPKHLITATGQRVTLRCSPRSGDLSVYWYQQSLDQGLQFLIQYYNGEERAKGNILERFSAQQFPDLHSELNLSSLELGDSALYFCASSVEVSGGEQYFGPGTRLTVT.

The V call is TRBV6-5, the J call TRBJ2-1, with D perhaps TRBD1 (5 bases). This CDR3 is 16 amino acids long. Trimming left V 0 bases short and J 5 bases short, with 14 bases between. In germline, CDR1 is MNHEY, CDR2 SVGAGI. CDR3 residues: CASSYSRQGSHNEQFF. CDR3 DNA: TGTGCCAGCAGTTACTCCCGGCAGGGCAGCCACAATGAGCAGTTCTTC.

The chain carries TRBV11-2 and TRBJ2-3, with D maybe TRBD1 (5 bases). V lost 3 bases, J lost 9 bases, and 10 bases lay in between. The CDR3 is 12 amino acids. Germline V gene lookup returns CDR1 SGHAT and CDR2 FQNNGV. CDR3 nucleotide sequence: TGTGCCAGCAGCTTTGGGGCGCTGACGCAGTATTTT. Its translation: CASSFGALTQYF.

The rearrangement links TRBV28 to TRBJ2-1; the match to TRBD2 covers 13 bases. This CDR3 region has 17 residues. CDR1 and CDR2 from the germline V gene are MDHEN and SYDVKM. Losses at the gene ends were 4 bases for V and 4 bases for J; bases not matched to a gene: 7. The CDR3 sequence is CASSSFQGLAGYNEQFF. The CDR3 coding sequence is TGTGCCAGCAGTTCCTTCCAGGGACTAGCGGGATACAATGAGCAGTTCTTC.

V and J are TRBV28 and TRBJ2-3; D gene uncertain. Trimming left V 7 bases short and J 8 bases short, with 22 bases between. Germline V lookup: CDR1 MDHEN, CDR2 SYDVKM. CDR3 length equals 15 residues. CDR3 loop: CASTVDLPRDGTQYF. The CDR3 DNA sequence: TGTGCCAGCACCGTGGACCTCCCTAGGGATGGTACGCAGTATTTT.